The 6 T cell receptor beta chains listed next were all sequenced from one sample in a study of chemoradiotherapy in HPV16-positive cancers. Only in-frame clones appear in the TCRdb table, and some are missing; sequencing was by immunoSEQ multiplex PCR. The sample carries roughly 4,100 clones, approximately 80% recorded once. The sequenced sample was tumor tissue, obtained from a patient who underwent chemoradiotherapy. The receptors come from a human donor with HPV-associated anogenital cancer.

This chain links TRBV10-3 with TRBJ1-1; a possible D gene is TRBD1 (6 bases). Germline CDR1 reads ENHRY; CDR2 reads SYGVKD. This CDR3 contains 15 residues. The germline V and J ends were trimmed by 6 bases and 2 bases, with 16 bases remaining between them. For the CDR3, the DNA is TGTGCCATCAGGGAGGGGGAACAGGGAAACACTGAAGCTTTCTTT. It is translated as CAIREGEQGNTEAFF.

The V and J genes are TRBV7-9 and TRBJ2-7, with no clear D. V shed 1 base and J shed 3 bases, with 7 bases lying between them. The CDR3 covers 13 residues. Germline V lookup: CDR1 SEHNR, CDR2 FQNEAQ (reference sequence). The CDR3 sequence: CASSLGVNYEQYF. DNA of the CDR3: TGTGCCAGCAGCTTAGGAGTTAACTACGAGCAGTACTTC.

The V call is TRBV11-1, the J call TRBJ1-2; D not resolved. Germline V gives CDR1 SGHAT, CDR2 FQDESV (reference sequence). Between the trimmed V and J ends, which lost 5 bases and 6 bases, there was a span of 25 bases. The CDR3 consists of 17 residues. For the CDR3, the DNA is TGTGCCAGCAGCAACCGGGCACAGCGCCAACGTAAGAATGGCTACACCTTC. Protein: CASSNRAQRQRKNGYTF.

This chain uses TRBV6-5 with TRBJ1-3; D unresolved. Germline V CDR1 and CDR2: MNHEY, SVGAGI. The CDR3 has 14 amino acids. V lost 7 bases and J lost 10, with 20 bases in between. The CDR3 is CASKIQDVSFTIYF. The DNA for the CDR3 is TGTGCCAGCAAGATACAAGATGTTAGCTTTACCATATATTTT.

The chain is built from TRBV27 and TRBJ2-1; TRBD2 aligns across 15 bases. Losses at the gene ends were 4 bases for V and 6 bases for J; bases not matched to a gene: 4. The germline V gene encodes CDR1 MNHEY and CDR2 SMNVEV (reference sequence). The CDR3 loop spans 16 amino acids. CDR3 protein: CASSSLGLAGGNEQFF. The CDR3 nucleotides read TGTGCCAGCAGTTCCTTGGGACTAGCGGGAGGCAATGAGCAGTTCTTC.

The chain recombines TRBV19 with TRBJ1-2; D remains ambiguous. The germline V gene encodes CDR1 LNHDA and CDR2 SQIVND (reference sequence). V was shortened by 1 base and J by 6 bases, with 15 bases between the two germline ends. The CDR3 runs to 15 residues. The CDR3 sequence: CASSIAWRPVNGYTF. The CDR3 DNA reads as TGTGCCAGTAGTATAGCCTGGCGGCCAGTGAATGGCTACACCTTC.